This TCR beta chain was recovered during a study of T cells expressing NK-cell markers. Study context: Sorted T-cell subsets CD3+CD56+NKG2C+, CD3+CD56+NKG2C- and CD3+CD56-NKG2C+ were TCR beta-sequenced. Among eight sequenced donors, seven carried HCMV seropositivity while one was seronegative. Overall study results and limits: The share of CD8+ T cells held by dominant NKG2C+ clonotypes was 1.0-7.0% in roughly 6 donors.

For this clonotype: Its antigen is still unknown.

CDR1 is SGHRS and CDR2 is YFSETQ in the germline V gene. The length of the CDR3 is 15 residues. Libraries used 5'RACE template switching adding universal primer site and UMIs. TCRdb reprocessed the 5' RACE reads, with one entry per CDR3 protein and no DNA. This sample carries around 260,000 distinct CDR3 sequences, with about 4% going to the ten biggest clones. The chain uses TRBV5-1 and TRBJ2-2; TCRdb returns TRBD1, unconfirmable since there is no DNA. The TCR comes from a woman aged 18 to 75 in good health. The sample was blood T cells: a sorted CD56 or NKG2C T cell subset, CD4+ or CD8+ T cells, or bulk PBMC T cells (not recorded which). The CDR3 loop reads CASRPGTGPTGELFF.